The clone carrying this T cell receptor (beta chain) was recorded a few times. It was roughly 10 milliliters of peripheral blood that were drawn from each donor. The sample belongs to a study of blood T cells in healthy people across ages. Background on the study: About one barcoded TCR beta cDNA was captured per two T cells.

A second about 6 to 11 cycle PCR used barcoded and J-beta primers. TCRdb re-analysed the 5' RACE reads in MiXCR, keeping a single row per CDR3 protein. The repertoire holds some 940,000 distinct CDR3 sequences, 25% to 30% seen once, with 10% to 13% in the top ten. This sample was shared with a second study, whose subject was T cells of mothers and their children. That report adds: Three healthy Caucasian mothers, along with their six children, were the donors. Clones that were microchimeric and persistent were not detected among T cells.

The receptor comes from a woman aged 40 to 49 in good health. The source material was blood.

The CDR3 DNA sequence: TGCAGTGCTAATGACAGGGCTTCCTACGAGCAGTACTTC. Protein sequence: CSANDRASYEQYF. J is TRBJ2-7 and V is TRBV20-1; 7 bases map to TRBD1. After removal of 4 bases from V and 1 base from J, the junction contained 4 bases not matched to a gene. CDR3 length: 13 residues. Germline V gene data show CDR1 as DFQATT and CDR2 as SNEGSKA (reference sequence).